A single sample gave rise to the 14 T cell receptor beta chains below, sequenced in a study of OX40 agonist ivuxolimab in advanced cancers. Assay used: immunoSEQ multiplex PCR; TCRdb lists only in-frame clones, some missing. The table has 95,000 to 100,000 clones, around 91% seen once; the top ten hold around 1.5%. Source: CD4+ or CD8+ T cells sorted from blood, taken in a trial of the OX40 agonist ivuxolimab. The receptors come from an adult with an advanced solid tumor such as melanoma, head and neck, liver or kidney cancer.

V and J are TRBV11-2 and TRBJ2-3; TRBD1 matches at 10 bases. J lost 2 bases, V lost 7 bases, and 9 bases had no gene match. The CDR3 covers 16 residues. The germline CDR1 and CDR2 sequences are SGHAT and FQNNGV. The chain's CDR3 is CASTADRGHNTDTQYF. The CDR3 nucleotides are TGTGCCAGCACCGCAGACAGGGGGCATAACACAGATACGCAGTATTTT.

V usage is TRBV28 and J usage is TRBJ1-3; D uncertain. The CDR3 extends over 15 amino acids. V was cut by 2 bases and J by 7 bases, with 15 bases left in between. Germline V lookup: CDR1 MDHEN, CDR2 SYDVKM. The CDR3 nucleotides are TGTGCCAGCAGTTTAACAGCGGGAGTTGGGAACACCATATATTTT. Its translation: CASSLTAGVGNTIYF.

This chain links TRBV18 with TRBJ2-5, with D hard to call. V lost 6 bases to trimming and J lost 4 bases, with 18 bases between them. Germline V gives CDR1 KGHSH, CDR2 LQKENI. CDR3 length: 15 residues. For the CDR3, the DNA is TGTGCCAGCTCCAACACCGATCCTCGTGGAGAGACCCAGTACTTC. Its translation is CASSNTDPRGETQYF.

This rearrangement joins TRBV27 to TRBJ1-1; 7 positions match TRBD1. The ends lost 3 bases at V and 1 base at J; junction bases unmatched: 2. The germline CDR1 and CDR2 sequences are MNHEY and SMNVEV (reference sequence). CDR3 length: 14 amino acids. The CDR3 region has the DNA TGTGCCAGCAGTTTTCGGGACAGGAACACTGAAGCTTTCTTT. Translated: CASSFRDRNTEAFF.

This CDR3 is CASSLKTGQGNNEQFF. As DNA, the CDR3 is TGTGCCAGCAGCTTAAAAACGGGACAGGGGAACAATGAGCAGTTCTTC. The V and J genes are TRBV7-3 and TRBJ2-1; TRBD1 matches at 10 bases. After removal of 1 base from V and 5 bases from J, the junction contained 5 bases not matched to a gene. This CDR3 is 16 amino acids long. The germline V gene encodes CDR1 SGHTA and CDR2 FQGTGA.

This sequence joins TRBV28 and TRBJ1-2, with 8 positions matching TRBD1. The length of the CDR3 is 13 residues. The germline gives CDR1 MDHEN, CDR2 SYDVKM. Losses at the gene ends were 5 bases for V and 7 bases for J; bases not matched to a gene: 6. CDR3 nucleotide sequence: TGTGCCAGCAGTGGCAGGGGGCGAAGTGGCTACACCTTC. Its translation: CASSGRGRSGYTF.

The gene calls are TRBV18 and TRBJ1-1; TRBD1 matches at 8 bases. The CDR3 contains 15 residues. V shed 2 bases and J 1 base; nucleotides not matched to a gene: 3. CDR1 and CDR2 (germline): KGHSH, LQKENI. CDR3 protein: CASSPIGTGNTEAFF. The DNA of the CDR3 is TGTGCCAGCTCACCAATAGGGACAGGGAACACTGAAGCTTTCTTT.

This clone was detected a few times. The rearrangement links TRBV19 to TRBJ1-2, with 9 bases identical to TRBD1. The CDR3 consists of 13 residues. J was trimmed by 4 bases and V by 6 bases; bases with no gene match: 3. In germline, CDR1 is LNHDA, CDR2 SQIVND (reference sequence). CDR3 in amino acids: CASRSTGGYGYTF. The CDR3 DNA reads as TGTGCCAGTAGGTCGACAGGGGGCTATGGCTACACCTTC.

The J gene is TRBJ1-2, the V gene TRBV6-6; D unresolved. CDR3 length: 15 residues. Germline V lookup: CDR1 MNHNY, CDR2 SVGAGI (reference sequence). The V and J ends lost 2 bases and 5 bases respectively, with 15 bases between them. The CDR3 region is CASSYGEGRGYGYTF. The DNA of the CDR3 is TGTGCCAGCAGTTACGGCGAAGGGAGAGGGTATGGCTACACCTTC.

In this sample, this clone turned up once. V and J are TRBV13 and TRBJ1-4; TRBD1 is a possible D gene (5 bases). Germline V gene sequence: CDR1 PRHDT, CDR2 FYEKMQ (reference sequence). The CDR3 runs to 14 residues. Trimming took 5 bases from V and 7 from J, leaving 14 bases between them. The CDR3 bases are TGTGCCAGCAGCGGGGCCGGTCGCAGTGAAAAACTGTTTTTT. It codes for CASSGAGRSEKLFF.

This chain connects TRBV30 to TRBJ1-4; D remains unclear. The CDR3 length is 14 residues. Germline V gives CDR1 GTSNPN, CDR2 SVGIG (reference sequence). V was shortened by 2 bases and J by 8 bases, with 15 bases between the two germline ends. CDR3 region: CAWSSGERGEKLFF. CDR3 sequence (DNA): TGTGCCTGGAGTTCTGGGGAGCGAGGGGAAAAACTGTTTTTT. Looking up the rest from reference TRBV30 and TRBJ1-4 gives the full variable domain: SQTIHQWPATLVQPVGSPLSLECTVEGTSNPNLYWYRQAAGRGLQLLFYSVGIGQISSEVPQNLSASRPQDRQFILSSKKLLLSDSGFYLCAWSSGERGEKLFFGSGTQLSVL.

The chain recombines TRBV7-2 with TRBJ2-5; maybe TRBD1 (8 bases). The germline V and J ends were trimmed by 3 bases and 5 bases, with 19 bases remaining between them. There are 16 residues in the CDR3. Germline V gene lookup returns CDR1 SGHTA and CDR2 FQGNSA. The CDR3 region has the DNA TGTGCCAGCAGCTTGGAGGCCGGACAGGGAGGGGAGACCCAGTACTTC. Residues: CASSLEAGQGGETQYF.

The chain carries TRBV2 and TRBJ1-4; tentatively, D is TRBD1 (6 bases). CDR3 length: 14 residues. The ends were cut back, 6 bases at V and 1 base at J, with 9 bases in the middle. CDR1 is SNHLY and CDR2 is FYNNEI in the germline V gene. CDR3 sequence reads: CASRSGQTNEKLFF. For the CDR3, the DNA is TGTGCCAGCAGGTCGGGACAAACTAATGAAAAACTGTTTTTT.

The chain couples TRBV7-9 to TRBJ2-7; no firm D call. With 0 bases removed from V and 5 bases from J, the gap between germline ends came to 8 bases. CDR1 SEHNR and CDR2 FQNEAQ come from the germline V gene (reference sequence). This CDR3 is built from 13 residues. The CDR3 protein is CASSLAGFDEQYF. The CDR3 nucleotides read TGTGCCAGCAGCTTAGCTGGGTTCGACGAGCAGTACTTC.